This T cell receptor beta chain originates from a study of T cells in Graves' hyperthyroidism and ophthalmopathy (dated by TCRdb to the late 2010s). As for the study more broadly: Peripheral blood samples were taken at initial diagnosis, before any treatment was given. TCR V-J signatures able to tell the groups apart were searched for in a discovery cohort of 90 to 100 patients, of whom under 45 had Graves' ophthalmopathy and some 60 had stable Graves' hyperthyroidism. Prospective prediction of ophthalmopathy was tested in an independent validation cohort of about 19 hyperthyroidism patients and 15 to 17 patients who later progressed to ophthalmopathy. The 75 to 100 discovery patients were randomly split 7:3 into training and test sets. In addition, the study compared T-cell repertoires in thyroid tissue and in blood from roughly 6 Graves' hyperthyroidism patients. After blood sampling, hyperthyroidism patients were treated with methimazole at a starting dose of 30 mg daily, and ophthalmopathy patients were treated with high-dose intravenous methylprednisolone. TCR Vbeta CDR3 sequencing of some 140 peripheral blood samples (roughly 41 ophthalmopathy, about 74 hyperthyroidism and approximately 17 progressor patients) is reported in the paper.

Graves' hyperthyroidism was defined as stable when no progression to ophthalmopathy occurred over 18 months of follow-up. Hyperthyroidism patients were newly diagnosed, had a disease duration of under 2 months, and were aged 18 to 65 years. Patients with uncontrolled infections, other autoimmune diseases, pregnancy or lactation were excluded. Diagnoses relied on clinical symptoms, serum thyroxine and TRAb, thyroid ultrasound and orbital computed tomography. PBMCs were separated from 10 ml of fresh peripheral blood using Ficoll-Paque density gradient centrifugation. Total RNA was extracted with Trizol reagent, and quality was checked on an Agilent 2100 Bioanalyzer. Measured from the cysteine to the phenylalanine, the CDR3 is 12 residues long. CDR3 DNA is the only sequence kept; it has 36 bases, read in frame from the first base. From a lookup of the germline V gene (reference sequence), CDR1 and CDR2 are DFQATT and SNEGSKA. V and J are truncated by 5 bases and 5 bases respectively, leaving an intervening sequence of 9 bases.

General study outcomes and caveats: During validation, the model predicted progression to ophthalmopathy a median of approximately 6 months ahead of onset, with more than 60% sensitivity and 72% to 80% specificity. Ophthalmopathy was separated from stable hyperthyroidism by a 13 V-J signature model, with roughly 88% sensitivity and around 81% specificity obtained in cross-validation and 80%/75% obtained in testing. Sample size was not statistically predetermined, and investigators were not blinded to group allocation. Blood samples also contained most of the expanded thyroid clonotypes (frequency above 0.001), which suggests that blood repertoires may reflect thyroid immune responses.

A remark on this clonotype: The antigen it recognizes is unknown. Base quality data are lacking; no much larger clone is found one base away.

The TCR beta CDR3 regions were amplified from the RNA transcripts. The TCR CDR3 was subjected to a first round of RT-PCR using the HTBI primer set and the Qiagen OneStep RT-PCR kit. Libraries were constructed in a second round of multiplex PCR, after which size selection and purification were performed. Libraries were sequenced paired-end with 100 bp reads on an Illumina HiSeq2000. In the source study's methods: SOAPnuke was used to process the raw data, throwing out any read that contained adapters or uncalled bases, had a mean Phred below 15, or lacked an exact constant-primer or identifier match. COPE v1.2.5 was used to merge high-quality paired reads, and clonotypes were defined as unique nucleotide sequences. Clonotypes were aligned to IMGT TRBV, TRBD and TRBJ reference segments using MiTCR v1.1. The analysis included only V-J combinations with a frequency above 0.0001, which together covered over 98% of the repertoires. A TCS score was defined as the ratio between F50 (clonal expansion) and ExV (chaos), using BLOSUM62-based TCRdist between CDR3 peptides within each V-J. Welch's t-statistics and random forest reduced roughly 530 V-J features to around 14, which were used in a naive Bayes classifier (R e1071). The public sequencing data were trimmed at Q25 with fastp and processed into clonotypes with MiXCR by TCRdb, which kept only in-frame beta chains. Every CDR3 protein is listed once, alongside the most common genes and DNA of its rows. None of the V and J calls come from the authors' own analysis; TCRdb made them. For this sample the table gives hundreds of thousands of distinct CDR3 sequences, of which 15% to 20% were detected only once. Of the sample, under 20% falls within the top ten clones.

Sequencing was performed on blood. This chain joins TRBV20-1 to TRBJ1-4, with TRBD1 as a weak D call on 5 bases. This sequence was found in a woman between 18 and 29 years old with Graves' hyperthyroidism. CDR3 region: CSAPGANEKLFF. The DNA reads TGCAGTGCTCCCGGGGCCAATGAAAAACTGTTTTTT.